The 2 T cell receptor beta chains given below trace back to one sample, sequenced in a study of post-analysis software for immune sequencing data. Whole-study findings and limits: Patients used several TRBV segments, including TRBV5-6, TRBV5-1 and TRBV20-1, more often than controls.

No cognate antigen is known for these TCRs. Unique molecular identifiers were built into the TCR beta cDNA libraries. A single record per CDR3 protein comes from TCRdb applying MiXCR to the PCR reads. The table has approximately 630,000 distinct CDR3 sequences, over 45% seen once; the top ten hold 10% to 12%. Sequencing used blood. Source of these receptors: a girl aged 2-10 years with multiple sclerosis.

This clonotype was seen only a few times. The CDR3 loop reads CASSLISQGAGGYTF. CDR3 in DNA: TGTGCCAGCAGTTTAATTAGTCAGGGGGCAGGCGGCTACACCTTC. This chain joins TRBV12-3 or TRBV12-4 and TRBJ1-2; 8 bases map to TRBD1. The CDR3 has 15 residues. V lost 2 bases to trimming and J lost 8 bases; unmatched junction nucleotides: 10.

As regards this clonotype: A junction boundary mismatches the germline segment, possibly from a read error. The CDR3 coding sequence is TGCGCCAGCAATGAGGCTGGGAGGGATGAGCAGTTCTTC. Encoded protein: CASNEAGRDEQFF. V is TRBV10-2 and J is TRBJ2-1, with 7 nucleotides matching TRBD2. This CDR3 contains 13 residues. CDR1 is WSHSY and CDR2 is SAAADI in the germline V gene.